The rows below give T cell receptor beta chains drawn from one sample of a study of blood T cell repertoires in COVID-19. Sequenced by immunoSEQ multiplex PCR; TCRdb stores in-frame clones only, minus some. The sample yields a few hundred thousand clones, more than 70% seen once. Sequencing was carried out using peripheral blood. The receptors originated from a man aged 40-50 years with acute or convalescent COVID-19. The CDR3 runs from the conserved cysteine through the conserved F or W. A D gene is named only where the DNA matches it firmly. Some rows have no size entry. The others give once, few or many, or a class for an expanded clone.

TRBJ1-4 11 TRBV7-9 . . TGTGCCAGCAGCCTTAATGAAAAACTGTTTTTT CASSLNEKLFF
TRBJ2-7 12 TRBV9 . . TGTGCCAGCAGCGCCGGCGGAGGTGAGCAGTACTTC CASSAGGGEQYF
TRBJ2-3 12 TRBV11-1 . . TGTGCCAGCAGCTTAGACAGGGATACGCAGTATTTT CASSLDRDTQYF
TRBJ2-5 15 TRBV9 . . TGTGCCAGCAGCGTAGCTGTGGACTACCAAGAGACCCAGTACTTC CASSVAVDYQETQYF
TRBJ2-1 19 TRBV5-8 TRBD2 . TGTGCCAGCAGCTTGTGGGGACTAGCGGGAGGGAGCTCCTACAATGAGCAGTTCTTC CASSLWGLAGGSSYNEQFF
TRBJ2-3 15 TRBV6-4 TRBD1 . TGTGCCAGCAGGTACAGGGGGCCTAGCACAGATACGCAGTATTTT CASRYRGPSTDTQYF
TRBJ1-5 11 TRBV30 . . TGTGCCTGGAGTGTCGGTCAGCCCCAGCATTTT CAWSVGQPQHF
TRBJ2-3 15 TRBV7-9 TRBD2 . TGTGCCAGCAGCCCCGGGGGGGCAACTTGGAATACGCAGTATTTT CASSPGGATWNTQYF
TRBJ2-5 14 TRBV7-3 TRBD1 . TGTGCCAGCAGCCCAGGGACAGGGGATGAGACCCAGTACTTC CASSPGTGDETQYF
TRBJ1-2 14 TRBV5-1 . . TGCGCCAGCAGCCGGGATGAAGCTAACTATGGCTACACCTTC CASSRDEANYGYTF
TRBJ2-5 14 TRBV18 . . TGTGCCAGCTCACCACCGAGAGGTCGGGAGACCCAGTACTTC CASSPPRGRETQYF
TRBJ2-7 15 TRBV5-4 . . TGTGCCAGCAGCTTGGACCCAGGGTATTCCTACGAGCAGTACTTC CASSLDPGYSYEQYF
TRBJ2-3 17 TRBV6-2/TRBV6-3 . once TGTGCCAGCACCCCGTACACACTGGGACTTAGCACAGATACGCAGTATTTT CASTPYTLGLSTDTQYF
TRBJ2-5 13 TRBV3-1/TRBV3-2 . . TGTGCCAGCAGCCCTGAGCGGCAAGAGACCCAGTACTTC CASSPERQETQYF
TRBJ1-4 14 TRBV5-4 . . TGTGCCAGCAGCTTGGACAGGGATCAGGAAAAACTGTTTTTT CASSLDRDQEKLFF
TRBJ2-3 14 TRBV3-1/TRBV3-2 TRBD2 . TGTGCCAGCAGCCACCAGCGGGGGGGGGATACGCAGTATTTT CASSHQRGGDTQYF
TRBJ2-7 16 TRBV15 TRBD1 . TGTGCCACCAGCATTGACAGGGGGCTCTTAACCTACGAGCAGTACTTC CATSIDRGLLTYEQYF
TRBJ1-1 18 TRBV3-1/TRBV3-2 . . TGTGCCAGCAGCCAAAATCCGACCTCCACCGGGATAAACACTGAAGCTTTCTTT CASSQNPTSTGINTEAFF
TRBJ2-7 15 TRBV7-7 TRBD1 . TGTGCTAGCAGCCGAGGGGAACAGGGGTCCTACGAGCAGTACTTC CASSRGEQGSYEQYF
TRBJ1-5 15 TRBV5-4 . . TGTGCCAGCAGCCTGACACCCCTTAGCAATCAGCCCCAGCATTTT CASSLTPLSNQPQHF
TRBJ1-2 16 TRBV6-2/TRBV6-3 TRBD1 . TGTGCCAGCAGTTACGGGACAGCCCTAGCTAACTATGGCTACACCTTC CASSYGTALANYGYTF
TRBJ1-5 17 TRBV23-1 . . TGCGCCAGCAGTCAACTGTCTGCGGGGGGCGGCAATCAGCCCCAGCATTTT CASSQLSAGGGNQPQHF